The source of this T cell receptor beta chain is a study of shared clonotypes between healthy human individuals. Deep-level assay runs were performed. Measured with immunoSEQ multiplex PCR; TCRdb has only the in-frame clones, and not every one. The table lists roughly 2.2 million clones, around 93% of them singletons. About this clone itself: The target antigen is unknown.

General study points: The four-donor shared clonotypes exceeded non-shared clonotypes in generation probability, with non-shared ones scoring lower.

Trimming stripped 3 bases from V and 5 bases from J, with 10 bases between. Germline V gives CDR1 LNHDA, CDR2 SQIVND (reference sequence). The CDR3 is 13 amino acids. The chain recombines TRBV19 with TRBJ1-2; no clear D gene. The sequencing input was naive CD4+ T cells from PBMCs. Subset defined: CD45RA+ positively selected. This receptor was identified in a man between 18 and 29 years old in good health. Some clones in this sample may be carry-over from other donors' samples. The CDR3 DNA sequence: TGTGCCAGTAGTATGGCCAGGACTTATGGCTACACCTTC. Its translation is CASSMARTYGYTF. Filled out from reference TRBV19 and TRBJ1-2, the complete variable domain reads DGGITQSPKYLFRKEGQNVTLSCEQNLNHDAMYWYRQDPGQGLRLIYYSQIVNDFQKGDIAEGYSVSREKKESFPLTVTSAQKNPTAFYLCASSMARTYGYTFGSGTRLTVV.